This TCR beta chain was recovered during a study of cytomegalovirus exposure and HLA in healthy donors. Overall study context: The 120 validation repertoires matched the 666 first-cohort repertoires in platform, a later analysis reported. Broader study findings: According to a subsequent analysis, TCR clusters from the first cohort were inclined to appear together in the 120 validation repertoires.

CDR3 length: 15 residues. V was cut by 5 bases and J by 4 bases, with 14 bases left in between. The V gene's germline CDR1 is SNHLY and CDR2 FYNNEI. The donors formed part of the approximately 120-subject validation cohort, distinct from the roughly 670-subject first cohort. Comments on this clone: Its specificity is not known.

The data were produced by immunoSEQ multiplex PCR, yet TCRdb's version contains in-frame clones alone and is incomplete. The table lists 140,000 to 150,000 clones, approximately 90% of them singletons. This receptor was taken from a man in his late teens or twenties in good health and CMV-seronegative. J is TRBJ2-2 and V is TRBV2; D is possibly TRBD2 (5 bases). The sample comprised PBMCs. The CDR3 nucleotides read TGTGCCAGCAGTTGGACCGGGGTGGTCACCGGGGAGCTGTTTTTT. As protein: CASSWTGVVTGELFF.